This T cell receptor beta chain stems from a study of T cell responses to AZD1222 COVID-19 vaccine. The protocol was immunoSEQ multiplex PCR, while the TCRdb copy is restricted to in-frame clones and leaves out a portion. The repertoire holds more than 150,000 clones, with about nine tenths as singletons. A word on this clone: Its antigen remains unidentified.

This CDR3 contains 16 residues. Germline assignment: CDR1 MNHEY and CDR2 SVGAGI. V was clipped by 0 bases and J by 3 bases, with 15 bases between them. Samples with a second dose at about 4 or about 12 weeks were pooled together. Study observations and caveats: Reportedly, nearly half of unique spike TCRs recognized epitopes outside B.1.351/B.1.1.7 mutations. Once two AZD1222 doses were given, Spike-specific TCR breadth and depth went up.

This specimen consisted of peripheral blood, obtained 28 days after the second AZD1222 dose. This receptor was identified in an adult who received the AZD1222 COVID-19 vaccine. This chain joins TRBV6-5 and TRBJ2-7; tentatively, D is TRBD1 or TRBD2 (5 bases each). Written as DNA, the CDR3 is TGTGCCAGCAGTTACTCGATATTGGGGGATTTCTACGAGCAGTACTTC. It yields the protein CASSYSILGDFYEQYF.